The present TCR beta chain was sequenced within a study of patients and donors after allogeneic stem cell transplantation. Using its own MiXCR run on the RT-PCR reads, TCRdb lists one record per CDR3 protein. The top ten hold roughly 7% of the sample, which has about 410,000 distinct CDR3 sequences, 16% seen once. The ends were cut back, 5 bases at V and 6 bases at J, with 16 bases in the middle. The CDR3 is made up of 14 amino acids. This clonotype has at least ten counts. The sample consisted of blood, either unsorted or a sorted T cell fraction (not recorded which). The genes are TRBV12-3 or TRBV12-4 and TRBJ2-5; D remains unclear. The sequence was obtained from a human donor who was either an allogeneic HSCT recipient or a stem cell or donor lymphocyte infusion donor (not recorded which). It is not recorded whose cells these are; they may come from a transplant donor. This chain's CDR3 is CASSPGTGPKTQYF. The DNA of the CDR3 is TGTGCCAGCAGTCCTGGTACCGGCCCGAAGACCCAGTACTTC.